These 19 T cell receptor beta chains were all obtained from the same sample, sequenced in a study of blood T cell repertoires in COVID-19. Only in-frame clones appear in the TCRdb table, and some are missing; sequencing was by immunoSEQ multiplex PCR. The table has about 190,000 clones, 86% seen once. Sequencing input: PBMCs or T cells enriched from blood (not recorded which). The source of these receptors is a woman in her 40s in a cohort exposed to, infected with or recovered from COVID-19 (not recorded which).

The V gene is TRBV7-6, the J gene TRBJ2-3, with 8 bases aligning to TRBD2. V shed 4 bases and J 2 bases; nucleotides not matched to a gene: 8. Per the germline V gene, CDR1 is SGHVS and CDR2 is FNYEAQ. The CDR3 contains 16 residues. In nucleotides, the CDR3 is TGTGCCAGCAGCTCCATCACTAGCGGTCCCACAGATACGCAGTATTTT. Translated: CASSSITSGPTDTQYF.

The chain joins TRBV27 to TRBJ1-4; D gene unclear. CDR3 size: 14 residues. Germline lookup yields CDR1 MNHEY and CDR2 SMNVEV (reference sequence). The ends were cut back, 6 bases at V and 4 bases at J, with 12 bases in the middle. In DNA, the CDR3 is TGTGCCAGCAGCCCCTTGGCCAGTAATGAAAAACTGTTTTTT. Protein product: CASSPLASNEKLFF.

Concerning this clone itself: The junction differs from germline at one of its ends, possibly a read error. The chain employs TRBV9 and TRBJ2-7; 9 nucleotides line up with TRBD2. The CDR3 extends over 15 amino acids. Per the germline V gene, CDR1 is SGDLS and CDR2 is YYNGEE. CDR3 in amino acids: CASSVPAGGSCEQYF. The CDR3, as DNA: TGTGCCAGCAGCGTACCAGCGGGAGGATCCTGCGAGCAGTACTTC.

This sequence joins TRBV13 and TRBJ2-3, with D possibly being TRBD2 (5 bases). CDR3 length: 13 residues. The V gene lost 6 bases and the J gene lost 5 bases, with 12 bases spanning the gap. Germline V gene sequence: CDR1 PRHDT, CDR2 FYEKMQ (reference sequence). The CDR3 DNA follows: TGTGCCAGCAGGCCGGGGTTTCGAGATACGCAGTATTTT. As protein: CASRPGFRDTQYF. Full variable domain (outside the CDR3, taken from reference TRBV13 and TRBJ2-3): AAGVIQSPRHLIKEKRETATLKCYPIPRHDTVYWYQQGPGQDPQFLISFYEKMQSDKGSIPDRFSAQQFSDYHSELNMSSLELGDSALYFCASRPGFRDTQYFGPGTRLTVL.

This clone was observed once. The CDR3 coding sequence is TGTGCCAGCTCACCCTCCCGGGGCGGGGGTTTTCGCACAGATACGCAGTATTTT. It is translated as CASSPSRGGGFRTDTQYF. V and J are TRBV18 and TRBJ2-3; TRBD2 aligns across 7 bases. The CDR3 covers 18 residues. V was clipped by 3 bases and J by 1 base; unmatched bases: 13. Germline CDR1 and CDR2: KGHSH and LQKENI. Complete variable domain (other parts from reference TRBV18 and TRBJ2-3): NAGVMQNPRHLVRRRGQEARLRCSPMKGHSHVYWYRQLPEEGLKFMVYLQKENIIDESGMPKERFSAEFPKEGPSILRIQQVVRGDSAAYFCASSPSRGGGFRTDTQYFGPGTRLTVL.

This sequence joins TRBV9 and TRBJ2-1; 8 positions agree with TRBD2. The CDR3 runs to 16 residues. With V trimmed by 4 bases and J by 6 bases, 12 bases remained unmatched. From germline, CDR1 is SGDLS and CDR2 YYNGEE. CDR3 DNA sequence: TGTGCCAGCAGCCTTCTCGGGACTAGGGGCATCAATGAGCAGTTCTTC. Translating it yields CASSLLGTRGINEQFF.

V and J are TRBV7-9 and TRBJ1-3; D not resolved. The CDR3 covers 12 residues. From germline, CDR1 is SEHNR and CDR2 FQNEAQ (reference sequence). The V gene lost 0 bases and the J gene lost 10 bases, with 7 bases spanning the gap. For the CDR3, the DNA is TGTGCCAGCAGCTTAGCTGAGAGGACCATATATTTT. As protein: CASSLAERTIYF.

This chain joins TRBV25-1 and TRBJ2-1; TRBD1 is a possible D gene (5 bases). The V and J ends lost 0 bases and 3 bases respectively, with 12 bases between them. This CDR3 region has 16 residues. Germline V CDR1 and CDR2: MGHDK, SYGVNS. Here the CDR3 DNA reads TGTGCCAGCAGTGAATATATACAGGCTCTCTACAATGAGCAGTTCTTC. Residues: CASSEYIQALYNEQFF.

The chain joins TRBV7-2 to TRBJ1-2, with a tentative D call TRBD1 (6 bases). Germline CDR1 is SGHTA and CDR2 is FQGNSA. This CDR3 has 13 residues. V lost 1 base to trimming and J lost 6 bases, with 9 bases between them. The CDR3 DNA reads TGTGCCAGCAGCTTAGGGGGGCCGGATGGCTACACCTTC. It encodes CASSLGGPDGYTF.

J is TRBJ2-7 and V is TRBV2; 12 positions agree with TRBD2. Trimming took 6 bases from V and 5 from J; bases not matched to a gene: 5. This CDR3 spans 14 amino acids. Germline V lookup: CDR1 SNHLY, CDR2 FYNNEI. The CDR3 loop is CASRAGLAGNEQYF. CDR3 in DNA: TGTGCCAGCAGGGCTGGACTAGCGGGGAACGAGCAGTACTTC.

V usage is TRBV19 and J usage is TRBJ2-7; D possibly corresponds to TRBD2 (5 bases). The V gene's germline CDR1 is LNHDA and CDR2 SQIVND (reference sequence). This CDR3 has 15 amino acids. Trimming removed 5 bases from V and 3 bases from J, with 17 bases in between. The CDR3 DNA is TGTGCCAGTAGTCCCCGGGCTAGCCCTGACTACGAGCAGTACTTC. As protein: CASSPRASPDYEQYF.

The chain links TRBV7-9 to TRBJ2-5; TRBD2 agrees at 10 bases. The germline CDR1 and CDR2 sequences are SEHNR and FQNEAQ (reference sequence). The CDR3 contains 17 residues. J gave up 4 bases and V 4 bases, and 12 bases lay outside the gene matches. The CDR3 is CASSSRVERGGGETQYF. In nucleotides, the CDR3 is TGTGCCAGCAGCTCTCGGGTTGAGCGGGGGGGCGGAGAGACCCAGTACTTC. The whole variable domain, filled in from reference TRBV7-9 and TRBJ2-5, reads DTGVSQNPRHKITKRGQNVTFRCDPISEHNRLYWYRQTLGQGPEFLTYFQNEAQLEKSRLLSDRFSAERPKGSFSTLEIQRTEQGDSAMYLCASSSRVERGGGETQYFGPGTRLLVL.

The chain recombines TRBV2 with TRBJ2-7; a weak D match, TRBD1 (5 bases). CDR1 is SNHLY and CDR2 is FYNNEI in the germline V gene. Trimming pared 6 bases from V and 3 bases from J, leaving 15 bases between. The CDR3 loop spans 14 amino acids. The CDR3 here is CASSSQGIDYEQYF. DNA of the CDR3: TGTGCCAGCAGCTCCCAGGGCATTGACTACGAGCAGTACTTC. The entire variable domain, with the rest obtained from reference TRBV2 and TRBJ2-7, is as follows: EPEVTQTPSHQVTQMGQEVILRCVPISNHLYFYWYRQILGQKVEFLVSFYNNEISEKSEIFDDQFSVERPDGSNFTLKIRSTKLEDSAMYFCASSSQGIDYEQYFGPGTRLTVT.

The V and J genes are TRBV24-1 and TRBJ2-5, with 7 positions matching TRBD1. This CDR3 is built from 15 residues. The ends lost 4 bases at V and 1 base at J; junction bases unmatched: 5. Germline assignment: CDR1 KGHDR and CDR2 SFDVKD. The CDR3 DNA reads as TGTGCCACCAGTGACCCCCGGGACAGCCAAGAGACCCAGTACTTC. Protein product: CATSDPRDSQETQYF.

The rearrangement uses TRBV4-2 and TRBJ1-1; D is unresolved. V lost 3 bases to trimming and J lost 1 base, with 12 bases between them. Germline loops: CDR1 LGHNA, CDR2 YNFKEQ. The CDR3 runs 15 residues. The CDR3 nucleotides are TGTGCCAGCAGCCAGATGATGACGGGGAACACTGAAGCTTTCTTT. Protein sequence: CASSQMMTGNTEAFF.

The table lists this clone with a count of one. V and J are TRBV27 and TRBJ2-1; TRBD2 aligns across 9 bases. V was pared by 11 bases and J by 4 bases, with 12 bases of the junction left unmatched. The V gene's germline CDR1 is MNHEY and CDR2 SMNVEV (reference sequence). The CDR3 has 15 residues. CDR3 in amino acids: CAASSVAGVYNEQFF. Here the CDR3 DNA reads TGTGCCGCATCAAGCGTAGCGGGGGTTTACAATGAGCAGTTCTTC.

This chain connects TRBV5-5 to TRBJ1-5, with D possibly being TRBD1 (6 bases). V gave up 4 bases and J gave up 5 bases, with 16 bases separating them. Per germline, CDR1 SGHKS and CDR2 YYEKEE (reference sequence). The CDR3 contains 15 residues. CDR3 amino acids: CASSPTGHTDQPQHF. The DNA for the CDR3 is TGTGCCAGCAGCCCAACAGGGCATACTGATCAGCCCCAGCATTTT.

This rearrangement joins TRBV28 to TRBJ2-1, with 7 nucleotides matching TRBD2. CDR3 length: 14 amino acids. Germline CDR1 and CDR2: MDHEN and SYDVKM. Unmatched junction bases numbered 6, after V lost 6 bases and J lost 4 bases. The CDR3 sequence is CASSPSGTYNEQFF. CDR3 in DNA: TGTGCCAGCAGCCCCAGCGGGACGTACAATGAGCAGTTCTTC.

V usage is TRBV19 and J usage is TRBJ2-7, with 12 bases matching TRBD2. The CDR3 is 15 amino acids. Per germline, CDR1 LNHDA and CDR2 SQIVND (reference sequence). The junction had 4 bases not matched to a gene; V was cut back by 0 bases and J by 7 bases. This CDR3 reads CASSIEASGRVEQYF. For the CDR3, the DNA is TGTGCCAGTAGTATAGAGGCTAGCGGGAGGGTAGAGCAGTACTTC.